This entry lists 8 T cell receptor beta chains sequenced from one sample in a study of blood T cell repertoires in COVID-19. Only in-frame clones appear in the TCRdb table, and some are missing; sequencing was by immunoSEQ multiplex PCR. The sample includes about 300,000 clones, roughly 90% of them seen just once. The sample consisted of peripheral blood. These receptors all stem from a woman in her 30s with COVID-19, enrolled during active disease.

The chain links TRBV11-3 to TRBJ2-3; 7 nucleotides match TRBD2. The germline CDR1 and CDR2 sequences are SGHNT and YENEEA. The CDR3 covers 14 residues. The V segment lost 3 bases and the J segment 4 bases; nucleotides outside the gene matches: 4. The DNA for the CDR3 is TGTGCCAGCAGCTTGGGAGGGAAACCAGATACGCAGTATTTT. Translation gives CASSLGGKPDTQYF.

This chain joins TRBV28 and TRBJ2-1, with 10 positions matching TRBD1. Trimming took 3 bases from V and 9 from J; bases not matched to a gene: 8. This CDR3 comprises 15 residues. Germline assignment: CDR1 MDHEN and CDR2 SYDVKM. The DNA of the CDR3 is TGTGCCAGCAGTTTCGACAGGGGGCCCCGTAGTGAGCAGTTCTTC. Amino acids: CASSFDRGPRSEQFF.

The rearrangement uses TRBV18 and TRBJ1-1; D remains ambiguous. Looked up from germline, CDR1 is KGHSH and CDR2 is LQKENI. Trimming cost V 3 bases and J 3 bases, with 23 bases left between them. CDR3 length equals 18 residues. CDR3 in amino acids: CASSPGRVPRRSHTEAFF. CDR3 nucleotide sequence: TGTGCCAGCTCACCTGGGAGGGTCCCGAGGCGTTCACACACTGAAGCTTTCTTT.

This chain uses TRBV30 with TRBJ1-4; D is uncertain. The CDR3 is 11 amino acids. V lost 1 base and J lost 10, with 7 bases in between. The germline V gene has CDR1 GTSNPN and CDR2 SVGIG (reference sequence). In nucleotides, the CDR3 is TGTGCCTGGAGTGGAGGCAGAAAACTGTTTTTT. Protein sequence: CAWSGGRKLFF.

This chain links TRBV14 with TRBJ2-1, with a possible D match to TRBD1 (5 bases). CDR1 is SGHDN, CDR2 FVKESK, per germline. Trimming stripped 1 base from V and 4 bases from J, with 8 bases between. This CDR3 is built from 14 residues. Written as DNA, the CDR3 is TGTGCCAGCAGCCAAGCTGCAGGGTACAATGAGCAGTTCTTC. This codes for CASSQAAGYNEQFF. The complete variable domain, with remaining parts taken from reference TRBV14 and TRBJ2-1, reads EAGVTQFPSHSVIEKGQTVTLRCDPISGHDNLYWYRRVMGKEIKFLLHFVKESKQDESGMPNNRFLAERTGGTYSTLKVQPAELEDSGVYFCASSQAAGYNEQFFGPGTRLTVL.

This rearrangement joins TRBV9 to TRBJ1-2, with D tentatively TRBD1 (5 bases). V lost 3 bases, J lost 0 bases, and 30 bases lay in between. The CDR3 has 21 residues. CDR1 and CDR2 (germline): SGDLS, YYNGEE. In nucleotides, the CDR3 is TGTGCCAGCAGCGCAGACCCTTTGGGGAGGACAACCTTCAAAGCTAACTATGGCTACACCTTC. The encoded protein is CASSADPLGRTTFKANYGYTF.

V usage is TRBV5-1 and J usage is TRBJ2-7; 9 bases are a match to TRBD1. With 2 bases clipped from V and 1 base from J, the junction kept 4 bases outside the gene matches. Germline assignment: CDR1 SGHRS and CDR2 YFSETQ. The CDR3 has 15 residues. The CDR3 here is CASSFSGQGSYEQYF. CDR3 bases: TGCGCCAGCAGCTTCTCGGGACAGGGATCCTACGAGCAGTACTTC.

The chain combines TRBV11-3 with TRBJ2-7, with TRBD2 matching 11 bases. Per the germline V gene, CDR1 is SGHNT and CDR2 is YENEEA. V was clipped by 4 bases and J by 4 bases; unmatched bases: 6. This CDR3 has 15 residues. The CDR3: CASSWSSGGGYEQYF. The CDR3 DNA reads TGTGCCAGCAGCTGGAGTAGCGGGGGGGGATACGAGCAGTACTTC.